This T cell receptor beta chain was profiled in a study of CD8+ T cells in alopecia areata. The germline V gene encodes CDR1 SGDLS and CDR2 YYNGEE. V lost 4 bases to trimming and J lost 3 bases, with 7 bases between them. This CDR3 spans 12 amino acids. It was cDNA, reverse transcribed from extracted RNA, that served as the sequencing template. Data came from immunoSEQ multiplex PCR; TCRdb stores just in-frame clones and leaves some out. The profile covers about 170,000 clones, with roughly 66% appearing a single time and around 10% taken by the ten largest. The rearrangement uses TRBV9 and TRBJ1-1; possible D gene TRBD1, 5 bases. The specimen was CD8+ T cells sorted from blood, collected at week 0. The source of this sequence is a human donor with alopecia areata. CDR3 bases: TGTGCCAGCAGCCGGGGGGACACTGAAGCTTTCTTT. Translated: CASSRGDTEAFF.